The 28 T cell receptor beta chains presented below share a single source sample, sequenced in a study of blood T cell repertoires in COVID-19. Profiled with immunoSEQ multiplex PCR; TCRdb holds only in-frame clones, not every one. The sample has over 350,000 clones, roughly nine tenths seen once. Sequenced material: PBMCs or T cells enriched from blood (not recorded which). The receptors were sampled from a woman aged 18-29 years with acute COVID-19.

The genes are TRBV9 and TRBJ2-5; 11 bases are shared with TRBD2. Germline CDR1 and CDR2: SGDLS and YYNGEE. V lost 4 bases to trimming and J lost 5 bases; unmatched junction nucleotides: 10. The CDR3 has 16 amino acids. CDR3 DNA: TGTGCCAGCAGCCCATTACTAGCGGGGGCATGGGAGACCCAGTACTTC. Amino acids: CASSPLLAGAWETQYF.

This chain uses TRBV4-3 with TRBJ2-7, with a tentative D call TRBD1 (5 bases). Trimming removed 0 bases from V and 6 bases from J, with 18 bases in between. The CDR3 covers 16 residues. Germline V lookup: CDR1 LGHNA, CDR2 YSLEER. The CDR3 here is CASSQDRQGDPTEQYF. The CDR3 region has the DNA TGCGCCAGCAGCCAAGATCGGCAGGGTGATCCTACCGAGCAGTACTTC.

The gene calls are TRBV7-2 and TRBJ1-5, with 9 bases fitting TRBD1. Germline V gene data show CDR1 as SGHTA and CDR2 as FQGNSA. V was clipped by 5 bases and J by 6 bases; unmatched bases: 14. The CDR3 is made up of 17 amino acids. The DNA of the CDR3 is TGTGCCAGCAGCCTTTACCTGGACAGGGGTGGTGCTCAGCCCCAGCATTTT. It encodes CASSLYLDRGGAQPQHF.

V is TRBV6-5 and J is TRBJ1-1, with a tentative D call TRBD1 (5 bases). Trimming took off 4 bases at V and 1 base at J, with 13 bases between the two ends. CDR3 size: 15 residues. The germline CDR1 and CDR2 sequences are MNHEY and SVGAGI. As DNA, the CDR3 is TGTGCCAGCAGTTGGTGGGGGGGGAGGAACACTGAAGCTTTCTTT. This gives the protein CASSWWGGRNTEAFF.

This chain links TRBV4-3 with TRBJ1-1; D may be TRBD1 (6 bases). The V end lost 0 bases, the J end lost 7 bases, and 9 bases lay between the germline ends. This CDR3 has 13 amino acids. Germline CDR1 and CDR2: LGHNA and YSLEER. The DNA for the CDR3 is TGCGCCAGCAGCCAAGATTCAGGGGTTGAAGCTTTCTTT. It codes for CASSQDSGVEAFF.

The CDR3 DNA reads TGTGCCAGCAGCTTGACGGGGACAGGGAACACTGAAGCTTTCTTT. It encodes CASSLTGTGNTEAFF. The rearrangement joins TRBV5-8 to TRBJ1-1; TRBD1 agrees at 8 bases. Germline loops: CDR1 SGHTS, CDR2 YDEGEE. The CDR3 extends over 15 amino acids. Trimming at V came to 1 base and at J to 1 base, leaving 3 bases not matched to a gene.

The chain links TRBV3-1 (or the pseudogene TRBV3-2) to TRBJ1-1, with D unresolved. Germline V gives CDR1 LGHDT, CDR2 YNNKEL (reference sequence). The CDR3 runs 13 residues. The V and J ends lost 4 bases and 2 bases respectively, with 8 bases between them. The chain's CDR3 is CASSLGDNTEAFF. DNA of the CDR3: TGTGCCAGCAGCCTGGGAGATAACACTGAAGCTTTCTTT.

The J gene is TRBJ1-2, the V gene TRBV14; 8 bases fit TRBD1. The CDR3 is made up of 13 amino acids. The V and J ends lost 7 bases and 4 bases, in that order; junction bases with no gene match: 5. The germline V gene has CDR1 SGHDN and CDR2 FVKESK. CDR3 protein: CASNPGTGYGYTF. The CDR3 DNA is TGTGCCAGCAACCCCGGGACAGGCTATGGCTACACCTTC.

The chain employs TRBV5-1 and TRBJ1-1; 8 bases agree with TRBD1. This CDR3 has 16 residues. Germline CDR1 reads SGHRS; CDR2 reads YFSETQ. V dropped 0 bases and J dropped 3; count of bases not matched to a gene: 7. The CDR3 DNA sequence: TGCGCCAGCAGCTTGGCCTATGGACAGGGCGACACTGAAGCTTTCTTT. Residues: CASSLAYGQGDTEAFF.

The table lists this clone with a few counts. The gene calls are TRBV3-1 (or the pseudogene TRBV3-2) and TRBJ2-7, with TRBD1 matching over 8 bases. Per germline, CDR1 LGHDT and CDR2 YNNKEL (reference sequence). The CDR3 is made up of 18 amino acids. The V and J ends lost 1 base and 3 bases, in that order; junction bases with no gene match: 14. The CDR3 reads CASSQGGQGYFLLYEQYF. In DNA form, the CDR3 reads TGTGCCAGCAGCCAAGGAGGACAGGGTTATTTCCTTCTCTACGAGCAGTACTTC.

The genes are TRBV9 and TRBJ2-7; 8 bases agree with TRBD2. From germline, CDR1 is SGDLS and CDR2 YYNGEE. The CDR3 has 15 amino acids. V trimming: 0 bases; J trimming: 5 bases; junction bases outside the gene matches: 7. CDR3 protein: CASSVGNGRGDEQYF. CDR3 DNA: TGTGCCAGCAGCGTAGGCAACGGGAGGGGGGACGAGCAGTACTTC. The whole variable domain, remainder taken from reference TRBV9 and TRBJ2-7, is DSGVTQTPKHLITATGQRVTLRCSPRSGDLSVYWYQQSLDQGLQFLIQYYNGEERAKGNILERFSAQQFPDLHSELNLSSLELGDSALYFCASSVGNGRGDEQYFGPGTRLTVT.

This clone was counted a few times. The DNA of the CDR3 is TGTGCCAGCAGTTTATTCCCCCCCAGTTCCACTACGCTCAATGAGCAGTTCTTC. It codes for CASSLFPPSSTTLNEQFF. The chain recombines TRBV27 with TRBJ2-1; no clear D gene. The V end lost 1 base, the J end lost 6 bases, and 22 bases lay between the germline ends. This CDR3 spans 18 amino acids. Germline V CDR1 and CDR2: MNHEY, SMNVEV (reference sequence).

The J gene is TRBJ2-7, the V gene TRBV7-9; possible D gene TRBD1, 6 bases. Germline V CDR1 and CDR2: SEHNR, FQNEAQ (reference sequence). V was cut by 4 bases and J by 2 bases, with 12 bases left in between. The CDR3 has 14 amino acids. As DNA, the CDR3 is TGTGCCAGCAGCTCGAAGGACAGAGCCTACGAGCAGTACTTC. Its protein product is CASSSKDRAYEQYF. Full variable domain (remainder filled in from reference TRBV7-9 and TRBJ2-7): DTGVSQNPRHKITKRGQNVTFRCDPISEHNRLYWYRQTLGQGPEFLTYFQNEAQLEKSRLLSDRFSAERPKGSFSTLEIQRTEQGDSAMYLCASSSKDRAYEQYFGPGTRLTVT.

The genes are TRBV5-5 and TRBJ1-5, with TRBD1 matching over 10 bases. The CDR3 contains 15 residues. Germline-derived CDR1 and CDR2 are SGHKS and YYEKEE (reference sequence). V was pared by 1 base and J by 7 bases, with 5 bases of the junction left unmatched. CDR3 DNA: TGTGCCAGCAGCTTGCGGACAGGGGGTTTCCAGCCCCAGCATTTT. Its translation is CASSLRTGGFQPQHF.

V gene TRBV29-1 combines with J gene TRBJ1-2; the D gene is possibly TRBD1 (6 bases). Germline CDR1 and CDR2: SQVTM and ANQGSEA. The CDR3 totals 14 residues. Between the trimmed V and J ends, which lost 3 bases and 4 bases, there was a span of 15 bases. The CDR3 loop reads CSVDADRLVYGYTF. DNA for the CDR3: TGCAGCGTTGACGCGGACAGACTGGTCTATGGCTACACCTTC.

The CDR3 nucleotides are TGTGCCAGCAGCGTAGGGCTCATCCAAAGTGAGCAGTTCTTC. Its protein product is CASSVGLIQSEQFF. The chain combines TRBV9 with TRBJ2-1; D is undetermined. This CDR3 contains 14 residues. CDR1 is SGDLS and CDR2 is YYNGEE in the germline V gene. V lost 0 bases, J lost 9 bases, and 13 bases lay in between. The full variable domain, completed using reference TRBV9 and TRBJ2-1, is DSGVTQTPKHLITATGQRVTLRCSPRSGDLSVYWYQQSLDQGLQFLIQYYNGEERAKGNILERFSAQQFPDLHSELNLSSLELGDSALYFCASSVGLIQSEQFFGPGTRLTVL.

The chain combines TRBV15 with TRBJ2-1; 7 nucleotides align to TRBD1. The CDR3 loop spans 15 amino acids. V was pared by 4 bases and J by 4 bases, with 7 bases of the junction left unmatched. Germline V gives CDR1 LNHNV, CDR2 YYDKDF (reference sequence). CDR3 nucleotides: TGTGCCACCAGCAAGACAGGGCAGGTGTACAATGAGCAGTTCTTC. This sequence encodes CATSKTGQVYNEQFF.

This clone occurred once. This chain joins TRBV7-8 and TRBJ2-3; 9 nucleotides align to TRBD2. The CDR3 has 15 residues. V was pared by 5 bases and J by 4 bases, with 7 bases of the junction left unmatched. Germline V gives CDR1 SGHVS, CDR2 FQNEAQ. DNA for the CDR3: TGTGCCAGCAGCACCCGACTAGCGGACTCAGATACGCAGTATTTT. Translated: CASSTRLADSDTQYF. The whole variable domain, filled in from reference TRBV7-8 and TRBJ2-3, reads GAGVSQSPRYKVAKRGQDVALRCDPISGHVSLFWYQQALGQGPEFLTYFQNEAQLDKSGLPSDRFFAERPEGSVSTLKIQRTQQEDSAVYLCASSTRLADSDTQYFGPGTRLTVL.

V is TRBV5-5 and J is TRBJ2-1; TRBD2 agrees at 7 bases. This CDR3 is 16 amino acids long. Germline CDR1 and CDR2: SGHKS and YYEKEE (reference sequence). V lost 5 bases to trimming and J lost 2 bases; unmatched junction nucleotides: 10. The CDR3: CASSREGILTYNEQFF. The CDR3 DNA sequence: TGTGCCAGCAGTAGGGAGGGAATTTTAACCTACAATGAGCAGTTCTTC.

V gene TRBV5-1 combines with J gene TRBJ1-6; D gene ambiguous. This CDR3 spans 16 amino acids. V was pared by 4 bases and J by 3 bases, with 14 bases between. The germline CDR1 and CDR2 sequences are SGHRS and YFSETQ. The CDR3, as DNA: TGCGCCAGCAGCGCGGAGCGGGGTGACTATAATTCACCCCTCCACTTT. This sequence encodes CASSAERGDYNSPLHF.

This clone was seen only a few times. This rearrangement joins TRBV7-9 to TRBJ1-2; unclear D gene. The CDR3 is 15 residues long. Per the germline V gene, CDR1 is SEHNR and CDR2 is FQNEAQ (reference sequence). The V and J ends lost 1 base and 2 bases respectively, with 11 bases between them. This CDR3 is CASSLGLTQNYGYTF. The CDR3, as DNA: TGTGCCAGCAGCTTAGGCTTGACACAGAACTATGGCTACACCTTC.

This sequence joins TRBV11-1 and TRBJ1-2; D gene ambiguous. The germline V and J ends were trimmed by 5 bases and 7 bases, with 14 bases remaining between them. The CDR3 length is 13 residues. The germline V gene encodes CDR1 SGHAT and CDR2 FQDESV (reference sequence). The CDR3 sequence is CASSADWEGGYTF. In DNA, the CDR3 is TGTGCCAGCAGCGCGGACTGGGAAGGTGGCTACACCTTC.

The chain is built from TRBV24-1 and TRBJ1-1, with a weak D call TRBD1 (5 bases). Per germline, CDR1 KGHDR and CDR2 SFDVKD. Trimming shortened V by 4 bases and J by 6 bases, and 14 bases separated the two germline ends. The CDR3 runs to 14 residues. As DNA, the CDR3 is TGTGCCACCAGTGACGACAGACGTTGGGCTGAAGCTTTCTTT. Amino acid sequence: CATSDDRRWAEAFF.

For the CDR3, the DNA is TGTGCCAGCAGCACCCGGACAGGTAGCTCCTACAATGAGCAGTTCTTC. Translating it yields CASSTRTGSSYNEQFF. The chain uses TRBV7-2 and TRBJ2-1; 7 bases are shared with TRBD1. The V and J ends lost 5 bases and 0 bases, in that order; junction bases with no gene match: 7. This CDR3 is 16 amino acids long. The germline V gene has CDR1 SGHTA and CDR2 FQGNSA. The complete variable domain, with remaining parts taken from reference TRBV7-2 and TRBJ2-1, reads GAGVSQSPSNKVTEKGKDVELRCDPISGHTALYWYRQSLGQGLEFLIYFQGNSAPDKSGLPSDRFSAERTGGSVSTLTIQRTQQEDSAVYLCASSTRTGSSYNEQFFGPGTRLTVL.

The chain uses TRBV27 and TRBJ2-3; 8 positions match TRBD2. CDR1 MNHEY and CDR2 SMNVEV come from the germline V gene (reference sequence). CDR3 length: 16 amino acids. V shed 5 bases, J shed 3 bases, and the junction held 10 bases outside the gene matches. The CDR3 reads CASSPGLVWGTDTQYF. For the CDR3, the DNA is TGTGCCAGCAGTCCGGGACTAGTCTGGGGAACAGATACGCAGTATTTT.

J is TRBJ2-1 and V is TRBV5-1; 7 bases match TRBD2. CDR1 and CDR2 from the germline V gene are SGHRS and YFSETQ. The CDR3 contains 15 residues. V was clipped by 2 bases and J by 10 bases; unmatched bases: 12. This CDR3 reads CASSFSGEGRNEQFF. CDR3 DNA: TGCGCCAGCAGCTTCAGCGGGGAGGGCCGTAACGAGCAGTTCTTC.

The chain recombines TRBV5-6 with TRBJ1-5; D possibly corresponds to TRBD1 (6 bases). This CDR3 region has 16 residues. Germline CDR1 is SGHDT and CDR2 is YYEEEE. V dropped 0 bases and J dropped 1 base, with 11 bases sitting between them. The DNA of the CDR3 is TGTGCCAGCAGCTTGGCTTCAGGGACAAGCAATCAGCCCCAGCATTTT. Its translation: CASSLASGTSNQPQHF.

The chain joins TRBV6-5 to TRBJ2-7; 7 nucleotides align to TRBD2. CDR3 length equals 15 residues. V lost 0 bases, J lost 7 bases, and 9 bases stayed unmatched. Germline CDR1 MNHEY, CDR2 SVGAGI. The CDR3 sequence: CASSYSETFGGEQYF. CDR3 sequence (DNA): TGTGCCAGCAGTTACTCGGAAACTTTCGGGGGGGAGCAGTACTTC.